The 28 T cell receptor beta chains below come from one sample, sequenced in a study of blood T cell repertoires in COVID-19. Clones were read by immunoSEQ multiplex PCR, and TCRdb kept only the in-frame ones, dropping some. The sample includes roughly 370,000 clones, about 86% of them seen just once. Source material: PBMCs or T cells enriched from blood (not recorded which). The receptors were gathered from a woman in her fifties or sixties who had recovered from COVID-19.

CDR3 in amino acids: CASDSGSYNEQFF. DNA of the CDR3: TGTGCCAGCGATAGCGGATCCTACAATGAGCAGTTCTTC. The genes are TRBV12-3 or TRBV12-4 and TRBJ2-1; D is possibly TRBD2 (6 bases). This CDR3 has 13 residues. V lost 8 bases and J lost 1, with 9 bases in between.

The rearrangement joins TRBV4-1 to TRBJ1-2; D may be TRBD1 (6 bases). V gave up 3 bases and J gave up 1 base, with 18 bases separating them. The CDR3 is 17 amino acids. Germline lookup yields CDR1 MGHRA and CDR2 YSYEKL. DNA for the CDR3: TGCGCCAGCAGCCACACTGCTGGGGACATTGTTAACTATGGCTACACCTTC. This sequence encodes CASSHTAGDIVNYGYTF.

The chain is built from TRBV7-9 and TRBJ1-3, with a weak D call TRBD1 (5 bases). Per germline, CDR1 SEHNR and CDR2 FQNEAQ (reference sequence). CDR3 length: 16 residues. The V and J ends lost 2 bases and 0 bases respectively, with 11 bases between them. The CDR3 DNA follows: TGTGCCAGCAGCTTAATAGGGGCAAGCTCTGGAAACACCATATATTTT. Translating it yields CASSLIGASSGNTIYF.

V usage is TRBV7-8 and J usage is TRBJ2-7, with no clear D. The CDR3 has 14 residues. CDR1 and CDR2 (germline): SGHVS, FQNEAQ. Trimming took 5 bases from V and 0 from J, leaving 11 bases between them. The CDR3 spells CASSPEASSYEQYF. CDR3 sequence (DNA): TGTGCCAGCAGCCCCGAGGCAAGCTCCTACGAGCAGTACTTC.

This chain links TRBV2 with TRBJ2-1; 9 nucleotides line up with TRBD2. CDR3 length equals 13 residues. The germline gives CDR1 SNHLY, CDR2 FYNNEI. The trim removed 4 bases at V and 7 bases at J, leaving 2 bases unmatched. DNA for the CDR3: TGTGCCAGCAGTGCTAGCGGGGTGAATGAGCAGTTCTTC. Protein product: CASSASGVNEQFF.

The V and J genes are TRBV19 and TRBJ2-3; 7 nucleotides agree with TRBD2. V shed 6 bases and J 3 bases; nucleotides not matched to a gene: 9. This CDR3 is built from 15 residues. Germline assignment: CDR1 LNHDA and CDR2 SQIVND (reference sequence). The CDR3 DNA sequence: TGTGCCAGTAGGCCCGGGGGGTCCGGGACAGATACGCAGTATTTT. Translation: CASRPGGSGTDTQYF.

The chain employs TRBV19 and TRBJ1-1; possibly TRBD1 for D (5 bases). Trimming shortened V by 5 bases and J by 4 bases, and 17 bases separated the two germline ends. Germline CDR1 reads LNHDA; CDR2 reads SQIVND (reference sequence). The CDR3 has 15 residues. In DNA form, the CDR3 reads TGTGCCAGTAGTCGCGGAAGGGGCTATCCCACTGAAGCTTTCTTT. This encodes CASSRGRGYPTEAFF.

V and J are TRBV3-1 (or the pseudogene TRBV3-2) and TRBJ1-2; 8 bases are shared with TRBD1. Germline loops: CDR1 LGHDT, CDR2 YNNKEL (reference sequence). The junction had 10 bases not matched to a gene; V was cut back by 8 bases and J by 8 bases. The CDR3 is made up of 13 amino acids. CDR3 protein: CASGRQGRVGYTF. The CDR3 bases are TGTGCCAGCGGCCGACAGGGGAGAGTAGGCTACACCTTC.

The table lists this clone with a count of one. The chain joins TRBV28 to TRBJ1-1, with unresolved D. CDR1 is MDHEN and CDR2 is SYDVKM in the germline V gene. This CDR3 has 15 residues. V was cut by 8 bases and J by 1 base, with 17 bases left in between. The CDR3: CASSSGTKGNTEAFF. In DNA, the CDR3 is TGTGCCAGCTCAAGCGGCACCAAGGGGAACACTGAAGCTTTCTTT.

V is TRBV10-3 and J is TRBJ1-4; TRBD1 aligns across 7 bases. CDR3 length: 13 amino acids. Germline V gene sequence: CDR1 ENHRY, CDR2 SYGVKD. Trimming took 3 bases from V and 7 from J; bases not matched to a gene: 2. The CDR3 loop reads CAISEQGSEKLFF. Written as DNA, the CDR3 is TGTGCCATCAGTGAACAGGGGAGTGAAAAACTGTTTTTT.

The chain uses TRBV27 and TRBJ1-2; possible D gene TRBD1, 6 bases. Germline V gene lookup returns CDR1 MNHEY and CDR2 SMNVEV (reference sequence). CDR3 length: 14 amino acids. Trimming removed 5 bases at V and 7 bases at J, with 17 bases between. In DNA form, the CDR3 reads TGTGCCAGCAGTCCGAGGGGGAGTATGGCTGGCTACACCTTC. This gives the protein CASSPRGSMAGYTF.

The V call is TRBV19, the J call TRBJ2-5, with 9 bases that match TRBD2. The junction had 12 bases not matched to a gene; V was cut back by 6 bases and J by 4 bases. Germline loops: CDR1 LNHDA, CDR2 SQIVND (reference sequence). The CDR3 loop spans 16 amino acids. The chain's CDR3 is CASSPRRLAGSETQYF. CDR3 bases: TGTGCCAGTAGCCCAAGGAGGCTAGCGGGGTCAGAGACCCAGTACTTC.

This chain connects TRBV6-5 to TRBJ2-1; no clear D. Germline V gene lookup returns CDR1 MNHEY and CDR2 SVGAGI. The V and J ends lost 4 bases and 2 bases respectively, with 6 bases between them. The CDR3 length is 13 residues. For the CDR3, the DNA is TGTGCCAGCAGTTTCCTCCCCTACAATGAGCAGTTCTTC. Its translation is CASSFLPYNEQFF.

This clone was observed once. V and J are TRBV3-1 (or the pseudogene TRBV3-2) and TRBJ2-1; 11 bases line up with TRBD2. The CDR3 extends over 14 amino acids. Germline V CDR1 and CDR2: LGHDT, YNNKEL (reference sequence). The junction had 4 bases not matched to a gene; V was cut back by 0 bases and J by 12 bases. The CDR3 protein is CASSQDISGGVQFF. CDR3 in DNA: TGTGCCAGCAGCCAAGACATTAGCGGGGGGGTGCAGTTCTTC.

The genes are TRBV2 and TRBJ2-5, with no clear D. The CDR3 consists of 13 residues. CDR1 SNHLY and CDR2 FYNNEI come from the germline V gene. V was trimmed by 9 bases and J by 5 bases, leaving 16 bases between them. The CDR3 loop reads CARTPASRETQYF. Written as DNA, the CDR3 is TGTGCCAGGACCCCGGCTTCCAGGGAGACCCAGTACTTC.

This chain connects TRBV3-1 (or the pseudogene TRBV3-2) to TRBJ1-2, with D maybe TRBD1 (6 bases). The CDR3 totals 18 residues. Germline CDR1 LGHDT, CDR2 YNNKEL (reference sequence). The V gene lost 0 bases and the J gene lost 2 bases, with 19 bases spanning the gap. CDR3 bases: TGTGCCAGCAGCCAAGAAACGGGCGGGAGGGGGAACAACTATGGCTACACCTTC. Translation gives CASSQETGGRGNNYGYTF.

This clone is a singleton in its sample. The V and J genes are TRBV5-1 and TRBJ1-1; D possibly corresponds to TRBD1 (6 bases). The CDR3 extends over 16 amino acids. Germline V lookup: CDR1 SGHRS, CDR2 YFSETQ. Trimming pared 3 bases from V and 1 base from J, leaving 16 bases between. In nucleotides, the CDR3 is TGCGCCAGCAGCTGGGGGCCAGTGGGGGCGAACACTGAAGCTTTCTTT. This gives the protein CASSWGPVGANTEAFF.

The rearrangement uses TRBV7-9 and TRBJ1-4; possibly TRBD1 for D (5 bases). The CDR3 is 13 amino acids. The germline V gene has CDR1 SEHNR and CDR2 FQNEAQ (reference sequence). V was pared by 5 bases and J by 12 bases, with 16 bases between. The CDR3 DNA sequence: TGTGCCAGCAGCCCCCAGGTATGGGGCCAACTGTTTTTT. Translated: CASSPQVWGQLFF.

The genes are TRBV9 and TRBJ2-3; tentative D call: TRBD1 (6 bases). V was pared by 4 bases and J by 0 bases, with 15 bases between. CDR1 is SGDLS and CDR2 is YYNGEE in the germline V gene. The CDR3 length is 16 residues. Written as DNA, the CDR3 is TGTGCCAGCAGCTTTTGGACAGACGCTAGCACAGATACGCAGTATTTT. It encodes CASSFWTDASTDTQYF. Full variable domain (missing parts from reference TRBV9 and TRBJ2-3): DSGVTQTPKHLITATGQRVTLRCSPRSGDLSVYWYQQSLDQGLQFLIQYYNGEERAKGNILERFSAQQFPDLHSELNLSSLELGDSALYFCASSFWTDASTDTQYFGPGTRLTVL.

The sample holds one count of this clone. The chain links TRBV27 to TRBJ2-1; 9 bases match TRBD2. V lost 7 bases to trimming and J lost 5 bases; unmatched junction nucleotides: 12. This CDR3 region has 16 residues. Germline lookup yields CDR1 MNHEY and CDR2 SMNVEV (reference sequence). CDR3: CASTLLSAGGNNEQFF. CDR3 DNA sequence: TGTGCCAGCACCCTCCTGAGCGCGGGGGGGAACAATGAGCAGTTCTTC.

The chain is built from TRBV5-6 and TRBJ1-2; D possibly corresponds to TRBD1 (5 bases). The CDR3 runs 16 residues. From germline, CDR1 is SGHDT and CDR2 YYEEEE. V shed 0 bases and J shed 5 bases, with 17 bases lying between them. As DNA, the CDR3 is TGTGCCAGCAGCTTGGTAGGGGCCCAGGAGGGGTATGGCTACACCTTC. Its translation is CASSLVGAQEGYGYTF.

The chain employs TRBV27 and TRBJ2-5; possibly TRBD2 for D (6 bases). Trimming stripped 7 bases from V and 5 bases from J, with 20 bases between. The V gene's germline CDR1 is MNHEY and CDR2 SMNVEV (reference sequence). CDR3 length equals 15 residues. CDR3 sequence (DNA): TGTGCCAGCACCCAGCGGTATTCTGCGGGGGAGACCCAGTACTTC. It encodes CASTQRYSAGETQYF.

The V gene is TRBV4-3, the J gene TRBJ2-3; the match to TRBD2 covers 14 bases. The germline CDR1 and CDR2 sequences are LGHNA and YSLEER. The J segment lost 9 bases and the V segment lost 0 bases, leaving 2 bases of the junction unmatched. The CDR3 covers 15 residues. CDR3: CASSQEGLAGETQYF. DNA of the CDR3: TGCGCCAGCAGCCAAGAGGGACTAGCGGGGGAAACGCAGTATTTT.

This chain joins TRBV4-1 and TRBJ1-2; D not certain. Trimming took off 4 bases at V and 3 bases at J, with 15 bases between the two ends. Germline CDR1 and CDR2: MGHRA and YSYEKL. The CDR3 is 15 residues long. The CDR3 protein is CASSPTRGRDYGYTF. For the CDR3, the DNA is TGCGCCAGCAGCCCGACGCGAGGCCGGGACTATGGCTACACCTTC.

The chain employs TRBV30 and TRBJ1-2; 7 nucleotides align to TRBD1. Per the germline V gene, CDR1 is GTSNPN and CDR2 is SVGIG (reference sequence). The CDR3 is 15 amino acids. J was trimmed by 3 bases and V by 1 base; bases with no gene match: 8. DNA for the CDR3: TGTGCCTGGAGTGAACTAGGGGGCGCCTACTATGGCTACACCTTC. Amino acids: CAWSELGGAYYGYTF.

The CDR3 loop is CASSSRTGDYGYTF. In DNA, the CDR3 is TGTGCCAGCAGCTCCAGGACAGGGGACTATGGCTACACCTTC. The chain combines TRBV7-2 with TRBJ1-2; TRBD1 matches 9 bases. Germline V gene data show CDR1 as SGHTA and CDR2 as FQGNSA. The CDR3 spans 14 residues. J was trimmed by 3 bases and V by 4 bases; bases with no gene match: 3.

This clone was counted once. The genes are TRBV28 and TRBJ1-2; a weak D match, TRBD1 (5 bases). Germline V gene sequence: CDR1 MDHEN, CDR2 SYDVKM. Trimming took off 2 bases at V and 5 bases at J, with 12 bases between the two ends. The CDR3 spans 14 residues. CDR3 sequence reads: CASSLGSGGYGYTF. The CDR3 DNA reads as TGTGCCAGCAGTTTAGGGAGTGGGGGGTATGGCTACACCTTC.

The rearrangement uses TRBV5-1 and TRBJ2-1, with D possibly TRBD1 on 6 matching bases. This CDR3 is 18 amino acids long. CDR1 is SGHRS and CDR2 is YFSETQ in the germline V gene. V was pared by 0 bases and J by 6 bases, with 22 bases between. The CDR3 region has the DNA TGCGCCAGCAGCTTGGGTGTTACAGGGTACAATACGGGCAATGAGCAGTTCTTC. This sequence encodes CASSLGVTGYNTGNEQFF. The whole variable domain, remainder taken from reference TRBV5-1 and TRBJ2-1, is KAGVTQTPRYLIKTRGQQVTLSCSPISGHRSVSWYQQTPGQGLQFLFEYFSETQRNKGNFPGRFSGRQFSNSRSEMNVSTLELGDSALYLCASSLGVTGYNTGNEQFFGPGTRLTVL.